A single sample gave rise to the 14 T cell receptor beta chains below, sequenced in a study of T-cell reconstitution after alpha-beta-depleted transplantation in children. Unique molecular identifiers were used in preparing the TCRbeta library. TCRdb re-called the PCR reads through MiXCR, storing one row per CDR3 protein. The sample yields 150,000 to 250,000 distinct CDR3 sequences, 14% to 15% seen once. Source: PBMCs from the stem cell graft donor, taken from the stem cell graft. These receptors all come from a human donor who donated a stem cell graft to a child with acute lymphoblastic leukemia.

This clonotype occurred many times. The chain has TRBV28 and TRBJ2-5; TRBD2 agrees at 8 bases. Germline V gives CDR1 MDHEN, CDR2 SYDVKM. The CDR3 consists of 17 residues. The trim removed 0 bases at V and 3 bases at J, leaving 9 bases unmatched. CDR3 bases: TGTGCCAGCAGTTTATGGCAGCGGGAGTTGATAAAAGAGACCCAGTACTTC. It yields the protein CASSLWQRELIKETQYF.

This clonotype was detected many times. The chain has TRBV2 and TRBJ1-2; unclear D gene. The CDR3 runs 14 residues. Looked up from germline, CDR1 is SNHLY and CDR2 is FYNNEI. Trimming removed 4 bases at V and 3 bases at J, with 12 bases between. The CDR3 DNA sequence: TGTGCCAGCAGTGCTTTCGGGAAGGACTATGGCTACACCTTC. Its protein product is CASSAFGKDYGYTF.

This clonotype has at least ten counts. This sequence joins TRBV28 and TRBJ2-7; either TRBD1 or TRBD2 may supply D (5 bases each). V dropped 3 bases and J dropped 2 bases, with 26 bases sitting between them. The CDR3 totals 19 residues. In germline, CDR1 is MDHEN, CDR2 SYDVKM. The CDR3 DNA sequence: TGTGCCAGCAGTTTTGGGGGACCGGAGGTCAGCCAAACGCCCTACGAGCAGTACTTC. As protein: CASSFGGPEVSQTPYEQYF.

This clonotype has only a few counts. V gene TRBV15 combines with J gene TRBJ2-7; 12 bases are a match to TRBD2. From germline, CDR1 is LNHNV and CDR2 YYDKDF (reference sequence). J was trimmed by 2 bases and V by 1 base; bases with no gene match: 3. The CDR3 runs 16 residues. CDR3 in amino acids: CATSRAGLAGPYEQYF. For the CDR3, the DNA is TGTGCCACCAGCAGAGCGGGACTAGCGGGTCCCTACGAGCAGTACTTC.

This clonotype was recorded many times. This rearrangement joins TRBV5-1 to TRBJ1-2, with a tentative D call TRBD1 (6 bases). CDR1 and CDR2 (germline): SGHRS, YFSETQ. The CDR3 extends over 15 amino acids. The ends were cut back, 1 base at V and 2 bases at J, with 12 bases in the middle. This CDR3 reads CASSLNGDTNYGYTF. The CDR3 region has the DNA TGCGCCAGCAGCTTGAATGGGGACACGAACTATGGCTACACCTTC.

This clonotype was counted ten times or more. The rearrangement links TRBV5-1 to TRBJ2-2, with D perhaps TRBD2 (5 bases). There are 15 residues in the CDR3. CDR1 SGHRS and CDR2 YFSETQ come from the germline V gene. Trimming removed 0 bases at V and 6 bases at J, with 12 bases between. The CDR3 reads CASSLELGDSGELFF. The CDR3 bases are TGCGCCAGCAGCTTGGAGCTGGGAGACTCCGGGGAGCTGTTTTTT. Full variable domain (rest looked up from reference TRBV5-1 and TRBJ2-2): KAGVTQTPRYLIKTRGQQVTLSCSPISGHRSVSWYQQTPGQGLQFLFEYFSETQRNKGNFPGRFSGRQFSNSRSEMNVSTLELGDSALYLCASSLELGDSGELFFGEGSRLTVL.

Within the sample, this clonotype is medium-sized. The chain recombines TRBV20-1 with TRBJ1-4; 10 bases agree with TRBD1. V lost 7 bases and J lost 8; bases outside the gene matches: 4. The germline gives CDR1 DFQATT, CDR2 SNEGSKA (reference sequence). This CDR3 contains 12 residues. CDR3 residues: CSVWDRGEKLFF. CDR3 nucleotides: TGCAGTGTGTGGGACAGGGGCGAAAAACTGTTTTTT.

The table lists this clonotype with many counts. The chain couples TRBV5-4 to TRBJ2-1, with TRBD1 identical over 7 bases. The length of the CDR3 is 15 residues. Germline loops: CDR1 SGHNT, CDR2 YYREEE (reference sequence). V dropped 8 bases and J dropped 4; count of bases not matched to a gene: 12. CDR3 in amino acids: CASNPSGGLYNEQFF. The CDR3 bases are TGTGCCAGTAACCCCTCAGGGGGATTGTACAATGAGCAGTTCTTC.

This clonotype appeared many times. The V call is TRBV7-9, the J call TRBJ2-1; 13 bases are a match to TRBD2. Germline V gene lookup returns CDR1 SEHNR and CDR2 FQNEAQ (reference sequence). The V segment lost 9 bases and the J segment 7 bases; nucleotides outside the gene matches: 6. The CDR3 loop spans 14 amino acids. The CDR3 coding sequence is TGTGCCAGTCCCGGACTAGCGGGAGAGAATGAGCAGTTCTTC. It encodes CASPGLAGENEQFF.

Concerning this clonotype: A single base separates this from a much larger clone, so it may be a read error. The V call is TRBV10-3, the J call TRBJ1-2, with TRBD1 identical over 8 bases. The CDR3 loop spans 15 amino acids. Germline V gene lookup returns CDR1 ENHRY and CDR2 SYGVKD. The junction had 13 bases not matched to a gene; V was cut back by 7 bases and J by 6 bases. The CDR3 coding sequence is TGTGCCATCACTGGTTCAGGGGGCAGGGTCCATGGCTACACCTTC. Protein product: CAITGSGGRVHGYTF.

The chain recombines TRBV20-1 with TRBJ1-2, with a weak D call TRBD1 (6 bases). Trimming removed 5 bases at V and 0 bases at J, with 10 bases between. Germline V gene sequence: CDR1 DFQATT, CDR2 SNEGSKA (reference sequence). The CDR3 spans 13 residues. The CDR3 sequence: CSAGRTANYGYTF. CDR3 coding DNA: TGCAGTGCTGGCAGGACAGCTAACTATGGCTACACCTTC.

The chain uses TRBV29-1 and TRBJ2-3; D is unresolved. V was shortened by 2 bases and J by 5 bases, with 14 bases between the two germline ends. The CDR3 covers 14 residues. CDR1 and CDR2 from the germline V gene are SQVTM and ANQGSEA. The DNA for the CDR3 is TGCAGCGTTGAAAAAGGGAATGCAGGAGATACGCAGTATTTT. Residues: CSVEKGNAGDTQYF.

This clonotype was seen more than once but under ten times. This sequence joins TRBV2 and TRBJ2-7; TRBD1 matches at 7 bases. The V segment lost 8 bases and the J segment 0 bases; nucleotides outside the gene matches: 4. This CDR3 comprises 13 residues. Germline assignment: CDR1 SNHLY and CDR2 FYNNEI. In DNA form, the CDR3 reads TGTGCCAGCTACCGGGACAGCTCCTACGAGCAGTACTTC. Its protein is CASYRDSSYEQYF.

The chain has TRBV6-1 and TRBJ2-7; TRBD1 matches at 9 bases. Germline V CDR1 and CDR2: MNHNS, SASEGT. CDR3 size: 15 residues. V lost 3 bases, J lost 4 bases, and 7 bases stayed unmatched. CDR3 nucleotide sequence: TGTGCCAGCAGTGAGTCCGGGACAGGGAATTACGAGCAGTACTTC. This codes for CASSESGTGNYEQYF.